A selection of T cell receptor beta chains follows, all from one sample in a study of cytomegalovirus exposure and HLA in healthy donors. Assay: immunoSEQ multiplex PCR; the TCRdb copy retains only in-frame clones and omits some. The sample has roughly 48,000 clones, about two thirds seen once. Sequences were obtained from PBMCs. Every receptor here comes from a woman in her twenties or thirties in good health and CMV-seronegative. The CDR3 runs from the conserved cysteine through the conserved F or W. A D gene is named only where the DNA matches it firmly. Size tells how often a clone was seen (once, few, many) or the class of an expanded clone, and some rows leave it out.

abundance	v_gene	d_gene	j_gene	CDR3nt	CDR3aa
few	TRBV11-2	-	TRBJ2-5	TGTGCCAGCAGCTTGGTTGGTGGGCTGGATCAAGAGACCCAGTACTTC	CASSLVGGLDQETQYF
once	TRBV9	-	TRBJ2-3	TGTGCCAGCAGCGTACTACCCGACACAGATACGCAGTATTTT	CASSVLPDTDTQYF
-	TRBV29-1	-	TRBJ1-1	TGCAGCGTGGTGGACGCAGGAGGCACTGAAGCTTTCTTT	CSVVDAGGTEAFF
-	TRBV11-3	-	TRBJ2-2	TGTGCCAGCAGCTTAGACAGGGGCACCGGGGAGCTGTTTTTT	CASSLDRGTGELFF
once	TRBV6-5	-	TRBJ2-3	TGTGCCAGCAGTTACGACGCGGCAGATACGCAGTATTTT	CASSYDAADTQYF
-	TRBV10-2	TRBD2	TRBJ2-7	TGCGCCAGCAAGGGCGGGAGGGAGCACTACGAGCAGTACTTC	CASKGGREHYEQYF
-	TRBV5-1	TRBD1	TRBJ1-6	TGCGCCAGCAGCTTGGCCGGACAGGGTAATAATTCACCCCTCCACTTT	CASSLAGQGNNSPLHF
-	TRBV19	-	TRBJ2-3	TGTGCCAGTAGCTCAGGGCGGACGCAGTATTTT	CASSSGRTQYF
-	TRBV15	-	TRBJ2-5	TGTGCCACCAGCAGAGATCGGACAATCCAAGAGACCCAGTACTTC	CATSRDRTIQETQYF
-	TRBV9	TRBD2	TRBJ2-1	TGTGCCAGCAGCGTAGAGGGACTAGGTTACAATGAGCAGTTCTTC	CASSVEGLGYNEQFF
-	TRBV30	TRBD1	TRBJ1-1	TGTGCCTGGAGTAGGGACAGGGGAAACACTGAAGCTTTCTTT	CAWSRDRGNTEAFF
few	TRBV18	TRBD1	TRBJ1-5	TGTGCCAGCTCACCAGGGACAGGGGGCAATCAGCCCCAGCATTTT	CASSPGTGGNQPQHF
-	TRBV27	-	TRBJ1-5	TGTGCCAGCAGTTTACTCCCAGGCCCTGATCAGCCCCAGCATTTT	CASSLLPGPDQPQHF
-	TRBV5-1	-	TRBJ2-2	TGCGCCAGCAGCTTTGCTACGAACACCGGGGAGCTGTTTTTT	CASSFATNTGELFF
-	TRBV28	-	TRBJ1-5	TGTGCCAGCAGTTTATGGTCACAGACCCATCAGCCCCAGCATTTT	CASSLWSQTHQPQHF
-	TRBV30	-	TRBJ1-1	TGTGCCTGGAGTGTAGGGGGTTTCAACACTGAAGCTTTCTTT	CAWSVGGFNTEAFF
-	TRBV5-1	-	TRBJ2-7	TGCGCCAGCAGCTTCGACAGTACCTACGAGCAGTACTTC	CASSFDSTYEQYF
-	TRBV5-4	TRBD1	TRBJ1-5	TGTGCCAGCAGCTTGGGGGACAGGTATAGCAATCAGCCCCAGCATTTT	CASSLGDRYSNQPQHF
-	TRBV21-1	-	TRBJ2-2	TGTGCCAGCTCCCAGCGGGGTTGGACCGGGGAGCTGTTTTTT	CASSQRGWTGELFF
-	TRBV28	-	TRBJ2-1	TGTGCCAGCAGTTTTTTCGGAGGGTTGGACGACAATGAGCAGTTCTTC	CASSFFGGLDDNEQFF
-	TRBV28	TRBD1	TRBJ1-2	TGTGCCAGCAGTTACCCGACAGGGAACTATGGCTACACCTTC	CASSYPTGNYGYTF
-	TRBV6-1	-	TRBJ2-5	TGTGCCAGCAGTGAACTGGACTACCAAGAGACCCAGTACTTC	CASSELDYQETQYF
-	TRBV6-5	-	TRBJ1-5	TGTGCCAGCAGTTACATGGCAGGGCAGGGTCAGCCCCAGCATTTT	CASSYMAGQGQPQHF
-	TRBV2	-	TRBJ2-1	TGTGCCAGCAGTGAAGCGAGGCTACCAGTCTCGAATGAGCAGTTCTTC	CASSEARLPVSNEQFF
once	TRBV28	-	TRBJ2-1	TGTGCCAGCAGGACGGGGGGCCTATACAATGAGCAGTTCTTC	CASRTGGLYNEQFF
few	TRBV6-6	TRBD1	TRBJ1-1	TGTGCCAGCAGACCCGGACAGGGGGCGAACACTGAAGCTTTCTTT	CASRPGQGANTEAFF
once	TRBV28	-	TRBJ1-5	TGTGCCAGCAGTTTTCAGACAGGTCATACGCCCCAGCATTTT	CASSFQTGHTPQHF
-	TRBV9	TRBD2	TRBJ2-1	TGTGCCAGCAGCGTAGAAGTGTGGCGGGAGGGCCCGTACAATGAGCAGTTCTTC	CASSVEVWREGPYNEQFF
-	TRBV29-1	-	TRBJ2-3	TGCAGCCCCCGGCTCCGGGGAGACACAGATACGCAGTATTTT	CSPRLRGDTDTQYF
-	TRBV30	TRBD1	TRBJ1-1	TGTGCCAGCCAGGGGGTTCGGAACACTGAAGCTTTCTTT	CASQGVRNTEAFF
-	TRBV7-2	TRBD1	TRBJ2-1	TGTGCCAGCAGCTCCCCAGGGGGCAGGGGCAATGAGCAGTTCTTC	CASSSPGGRGNEQFF
-	TRBV16	TRBD2	TRBJ2-1	TGTGCCAGCAGCCAAGGGCTAGCGGGATTCAATGAGCAGTTCTTC	CASSQGLAGFNEQFF
few	TRBV2	-	TRBJ1-3	TGTGCCAGCAGTGAATTTTTCGTCTCTGGAAACACCATATATTTT	CASSEFFVSGNTIYF
-	TRBV5-1	-	TRBJ2-7	TGCGCCAGCAGCTCTCGAACTGACGAGCAGTACTTC	CASSSRTDEQYF
-	TRBV5-1	TRBD1	TRBJ2-6	TGCGCCAGCAGCTCCGGACAGGCTGGGGCCAACGTCCTGACTTTC	CASSSGQAGANVLTF
once	TRBV30	TRBD1	TRBJ2-7	TGTGCCTTGGACAGGGGGCTGGGGGAGCAGTACTTC	CALDRGLGEQYF
-	TRBV7-3	-	TRBJ1-1	TGTGCCAGCAGCTTATTTGGAGAGAACACTGAAGCTTTCTTT	CASSLFGENTEAFF